These 2 T cell receptor beta chains were all obtained from the same sample, sequenced in a study of Tregs in tolerant kidney transplant recipients. Data came from immunoSEQ multiplex PCR; TCRdb stores just in-frame clones and leaves some out. The table records about 72,000 clones, 80% to 95% of them present only once. This material consisted of CD8+ T cells from blood, taken before the transplant. The receptor source for this set is a human donor who received a combined kidney and bone marrow transplant.

This chain links TRBV5-4 with TRBJ2-7; possible D gene TRBD1, 6 bases. The CDR3 covers 12 residues. Germline CDR1 and CDR2: SGHNT and YYREEE (reference sequence). The germline V and J ends were trimmed by 2 bases and 6 bases, with 9 bases remaining between them. CDR3 in DNA: TGTGCCAGCAGCTTCGGGACAACCGAGCAGTACTTC. It translates to CASSFGTTEQYF. Full variable domain (remainder filled in from reference TRBV5-4 and TRBJ2-7): ETGVTQSPTHLIKTRGQQVTLRCSSQSGHNTVSWYQQALGQGPQFIFQYYREEENGRGNFPPRFSGLQFPNYSSELNVNALELDDSALYLCASSFGTTEQYFGPGTRLTVT.

The genes are TRBV13 and TRBJ2-6, with a tentative D call TRBD2 (6 bases). There are 18 residues in the CDR3. Germline values: CDR1 PRHDT, CDR2 FYEKMQ (reference sequence). The V end was cut by 1 base, the J end by 2 bases, with 15 bases between. CDR3 sequence reads: CASSLALRGRPGANVLTF. Written as DNA, the CDR3 is TGTGCCAGCAGCTTAGCATTACGGGGGAGGCCTGGGGCCAACGTCCTGACTTTC. The full variable domain, completed using reference TRBV13 and TRBJ2-6, is AAGVIQSPRHLIKEKRETATLKCYPIPRHDTVYWYQQGPGQDPQFLISFYEKMQSDKGSIPDRFSAQQFSDYHSELNMSSLELGDSALYFCASSLALRGRPGANVLTFGAGSRLTVL.